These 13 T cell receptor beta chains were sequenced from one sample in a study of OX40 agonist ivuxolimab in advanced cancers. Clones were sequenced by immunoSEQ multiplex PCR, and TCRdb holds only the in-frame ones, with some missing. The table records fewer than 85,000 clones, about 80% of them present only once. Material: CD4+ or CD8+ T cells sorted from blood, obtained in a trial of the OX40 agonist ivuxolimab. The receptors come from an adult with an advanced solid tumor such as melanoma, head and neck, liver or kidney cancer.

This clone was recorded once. The CDR3 bases are TGTGCCAGCAGCTTAGGACAGGGGGCCTCTGGAAACACCATATATTTT. It is translated as CASSLGQGASGNTIYF. The J gene is TRBJ1-3, the V gene TRBV11-2; 10 bases match TRBD1. Germline trimming cut 1 base from V and 0 bases from J; bases unmatched to any gene: 0. The CDR3 is made up of 16 amino acids. Per germline, CDR1 SGHAT and CDR2 FQNNGV.

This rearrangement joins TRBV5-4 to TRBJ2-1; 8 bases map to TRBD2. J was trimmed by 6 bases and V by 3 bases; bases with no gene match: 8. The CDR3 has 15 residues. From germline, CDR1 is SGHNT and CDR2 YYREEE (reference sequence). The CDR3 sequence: CASSSGLVTVNEQFF. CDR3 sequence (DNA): TGTGCCAGCAGCTCGGGACTAGTAACGGTCAATGAGCAGTTCTTC. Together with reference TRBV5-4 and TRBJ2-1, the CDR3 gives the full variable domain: ETGVTQSPTHLIKTRGQQVTLRCSSQSGHNTVSWYQQALGQGPQFIFQYYREEENGRGNFPPRFSGLQFPNYSSELNVNALELDDSALYLCASSSGLVTVNEQFFGPGTRLTVL.

CDR3 DNA sequence: TGTGCCAGCAGTAGACAGGGGGTGAACCAAGAGACCCAGTACTTC. As protein: CASSRQGVNQETQYF. The chain is built from TRBV6-5 and TRBJ2-5; TRBD1 agrees at 9 bases. The V segment lost 5 bases and the J segment 0 bases; nucleotides outside the gene matches: 4. The CDR3 spans 15 residues. The germline CDR1 and CDR2 sequences are MNHEY and SVGAGI.

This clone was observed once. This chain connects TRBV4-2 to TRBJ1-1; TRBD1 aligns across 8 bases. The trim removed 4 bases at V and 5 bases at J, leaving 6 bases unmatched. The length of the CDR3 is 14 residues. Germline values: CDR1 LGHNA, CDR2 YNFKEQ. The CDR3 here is CASSLSDRETEAFF. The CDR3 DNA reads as TGTGCCAGCAGCCTCTCGGACAGGGAAACTGAAGCTTTCTTT.

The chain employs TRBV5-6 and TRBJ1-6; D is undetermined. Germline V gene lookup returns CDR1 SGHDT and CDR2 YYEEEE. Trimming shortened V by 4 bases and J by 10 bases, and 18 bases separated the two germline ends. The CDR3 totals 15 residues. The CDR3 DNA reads TGTGCCAGCAGCCTCTTGGACCGAAAGGCCTCACCCCTCCACTTT. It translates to CASSLLDRKASPLHF.

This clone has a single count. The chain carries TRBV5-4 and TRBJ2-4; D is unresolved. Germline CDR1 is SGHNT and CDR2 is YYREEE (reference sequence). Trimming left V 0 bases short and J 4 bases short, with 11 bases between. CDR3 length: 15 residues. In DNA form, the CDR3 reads TGTGCCAGCAGCTTGGACAGTGATGTGAAAAACATTCAGTACTTC. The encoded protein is CASSLDSDVKNIQYF.

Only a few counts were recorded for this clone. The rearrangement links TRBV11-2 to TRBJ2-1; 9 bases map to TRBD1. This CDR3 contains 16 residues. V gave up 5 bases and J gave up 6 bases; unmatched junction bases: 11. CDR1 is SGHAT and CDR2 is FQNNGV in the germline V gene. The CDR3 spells CASSLTNRGLGNEQFF. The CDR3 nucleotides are TGTGCCAGCAGCCTGACCAACAGGGGGCTGGGCAATGAGCAGTTCTTC.

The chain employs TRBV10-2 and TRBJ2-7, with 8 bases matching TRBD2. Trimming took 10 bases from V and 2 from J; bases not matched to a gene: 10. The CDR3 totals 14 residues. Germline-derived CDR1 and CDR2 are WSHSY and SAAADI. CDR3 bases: TGCGCCACCCAAACCGGGACTAGGACCTACGAGCAGTACTTC. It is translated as CATQTGTRTYEQYF.

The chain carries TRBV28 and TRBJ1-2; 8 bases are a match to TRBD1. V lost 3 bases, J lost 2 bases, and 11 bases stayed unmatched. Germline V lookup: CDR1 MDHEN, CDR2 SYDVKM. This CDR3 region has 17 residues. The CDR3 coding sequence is TGTGCCAGCAGTTTTTTGGACAGGGTTTTGGGGAACTATGGCTACACCTTC. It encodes CASSFLDRVLGNYGYTF.

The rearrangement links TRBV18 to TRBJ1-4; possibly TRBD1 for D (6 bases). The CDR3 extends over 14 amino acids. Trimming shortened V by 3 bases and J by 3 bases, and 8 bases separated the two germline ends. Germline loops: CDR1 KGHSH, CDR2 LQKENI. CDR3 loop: CASSPGQANEKLFF. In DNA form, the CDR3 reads TGTGCCAGCTCACCGGGACAAGCTAATGAAAAACTGTTTTTT.

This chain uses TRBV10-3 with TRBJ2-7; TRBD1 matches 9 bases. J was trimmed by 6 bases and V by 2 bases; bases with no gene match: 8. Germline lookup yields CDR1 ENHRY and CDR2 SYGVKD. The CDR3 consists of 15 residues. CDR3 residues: CAISEKQGASVEQYF. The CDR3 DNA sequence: TGTGCCATCAGTGAGAAACAGGGGGCATCGGTCGAGCAGTACTTC.

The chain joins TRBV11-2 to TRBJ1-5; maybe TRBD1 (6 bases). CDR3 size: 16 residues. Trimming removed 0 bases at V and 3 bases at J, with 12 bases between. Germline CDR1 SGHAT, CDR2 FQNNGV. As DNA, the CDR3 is TGTGCCAGCAGCTTAGAACAGGGAGGGACCAATCAGCCCCAGCATTTT. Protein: CASSLEQGGTNQPQHF.

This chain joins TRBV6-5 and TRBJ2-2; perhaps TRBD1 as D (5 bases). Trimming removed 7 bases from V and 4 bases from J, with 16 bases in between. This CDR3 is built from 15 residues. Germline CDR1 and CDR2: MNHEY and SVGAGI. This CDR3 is CASTPFGALTGELFF. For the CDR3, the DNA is TGTGCCAGCACCCCCTTTGGGGCCCTCACCGGGGAGCTGTTTTTT.